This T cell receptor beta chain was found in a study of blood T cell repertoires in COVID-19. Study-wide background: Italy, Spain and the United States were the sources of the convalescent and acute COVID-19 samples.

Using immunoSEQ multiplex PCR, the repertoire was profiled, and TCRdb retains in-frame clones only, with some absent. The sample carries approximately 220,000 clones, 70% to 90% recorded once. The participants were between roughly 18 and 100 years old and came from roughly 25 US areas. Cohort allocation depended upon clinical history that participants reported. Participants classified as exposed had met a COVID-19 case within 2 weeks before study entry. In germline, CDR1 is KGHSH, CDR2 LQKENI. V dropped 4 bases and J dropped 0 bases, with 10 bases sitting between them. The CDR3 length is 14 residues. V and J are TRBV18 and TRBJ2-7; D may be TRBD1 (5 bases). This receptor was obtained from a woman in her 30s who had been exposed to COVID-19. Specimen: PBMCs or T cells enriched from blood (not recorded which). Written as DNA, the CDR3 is TGTGCCAGCTCACTGGCAGGGATCTCCTACGAGCAGTACTTC. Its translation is CASSLAGISYEQYF.